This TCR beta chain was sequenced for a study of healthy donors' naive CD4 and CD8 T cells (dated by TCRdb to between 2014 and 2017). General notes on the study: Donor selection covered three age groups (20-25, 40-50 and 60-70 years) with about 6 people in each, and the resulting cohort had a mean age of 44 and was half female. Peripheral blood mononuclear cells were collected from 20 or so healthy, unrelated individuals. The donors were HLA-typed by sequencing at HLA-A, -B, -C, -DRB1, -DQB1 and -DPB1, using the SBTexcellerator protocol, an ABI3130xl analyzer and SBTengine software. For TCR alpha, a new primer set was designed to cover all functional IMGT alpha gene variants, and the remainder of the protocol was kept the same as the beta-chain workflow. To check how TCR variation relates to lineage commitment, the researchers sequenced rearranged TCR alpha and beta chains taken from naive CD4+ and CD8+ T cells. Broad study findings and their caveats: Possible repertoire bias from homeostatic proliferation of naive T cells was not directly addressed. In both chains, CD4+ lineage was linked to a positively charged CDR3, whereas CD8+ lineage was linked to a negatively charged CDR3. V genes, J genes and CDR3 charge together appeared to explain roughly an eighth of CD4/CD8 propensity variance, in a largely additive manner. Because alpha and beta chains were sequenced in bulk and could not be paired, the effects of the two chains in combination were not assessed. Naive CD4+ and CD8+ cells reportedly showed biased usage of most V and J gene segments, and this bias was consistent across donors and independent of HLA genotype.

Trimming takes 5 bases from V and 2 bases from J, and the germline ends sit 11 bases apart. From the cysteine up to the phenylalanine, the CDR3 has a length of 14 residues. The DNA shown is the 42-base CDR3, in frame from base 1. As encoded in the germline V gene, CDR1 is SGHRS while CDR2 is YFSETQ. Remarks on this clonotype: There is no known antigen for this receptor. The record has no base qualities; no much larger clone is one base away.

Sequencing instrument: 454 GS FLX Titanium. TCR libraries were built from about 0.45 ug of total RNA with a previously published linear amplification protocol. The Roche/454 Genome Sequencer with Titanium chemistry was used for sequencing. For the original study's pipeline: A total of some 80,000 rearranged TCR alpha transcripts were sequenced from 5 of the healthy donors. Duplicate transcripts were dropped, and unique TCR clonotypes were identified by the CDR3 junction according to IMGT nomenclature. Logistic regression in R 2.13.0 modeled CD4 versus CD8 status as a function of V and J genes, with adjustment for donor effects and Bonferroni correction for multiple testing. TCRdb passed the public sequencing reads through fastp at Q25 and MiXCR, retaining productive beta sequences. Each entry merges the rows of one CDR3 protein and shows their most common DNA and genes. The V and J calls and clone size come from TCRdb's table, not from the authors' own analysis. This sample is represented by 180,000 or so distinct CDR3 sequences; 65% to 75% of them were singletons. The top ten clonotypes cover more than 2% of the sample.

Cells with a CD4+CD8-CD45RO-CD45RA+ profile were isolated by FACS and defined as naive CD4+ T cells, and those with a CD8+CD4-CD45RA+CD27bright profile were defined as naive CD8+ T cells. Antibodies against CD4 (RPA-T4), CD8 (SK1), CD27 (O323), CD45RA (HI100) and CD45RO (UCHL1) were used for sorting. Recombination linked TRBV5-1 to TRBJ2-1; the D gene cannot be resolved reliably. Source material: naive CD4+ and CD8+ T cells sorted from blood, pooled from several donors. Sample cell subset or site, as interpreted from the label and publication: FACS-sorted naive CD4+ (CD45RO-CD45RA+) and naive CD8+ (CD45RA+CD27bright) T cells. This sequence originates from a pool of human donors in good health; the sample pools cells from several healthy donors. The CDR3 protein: CASRITGPYNEQFF. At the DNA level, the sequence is TGCGCCAGCAGAATAACGGGTCCCTACAATGAGCAGTTCTTC.